Each of the 18 T cell receptor beta chains below was sequenced from the same sample in a study of blood T cell repertoires in COVID-19 (dated by TCRdb to 2019 to 2021). Library generation was performed with the immunoSEQ multiplex PCR assay. As stored in TCRdb, this immuneACCESS dataset retains in-frame rearrangements with V and J assigned. A fraction of the clones does not appear; measured against another copy, unresolved V genes explain less than half of the discrepancy, and the remainder lacks a known reason. The sample table contains fewer than 350,000 clones; only one count was recorded for approximately 92% of them. The top ten constitute 6.5% to 8% of the sample. Input material: peripheral blood. Receptor source: a woman in her twenties or thirties with COVID-19, enrolled during active disease.

The J gene is TRBJ1-6, the V gene TRBV30, with 8 bases matching TRBD1. J was trimmed by 11 bases and V by 2 bases; bases with no gene match: 5. This CDR3 is 13 amino acids long. Per the germline V gene, CDR1 is GTSNPN and CDR2 is SVGIG (reference sequence). As DNA, the CDR3 is TGTGCCTGGAGTCAGGGGGCCGGAGCACCCCTCCACTTT. Its translation is CAWSQGAGAPLHF.

The CDR3 sequence: CASSSEGARNQPQHF. CDR3 bases: TGTGCCAGCAGTTCCGAGGGGGCCCGCAATCAGCCCCAGCATTTT. V is TRBV27 and J is TRBJ1-5; 7 nucleotides agree with TRBD1. CDR3 length: 15 residues. Germline V gives CDR1 MNHEY, CDR2 SMNVEV (reference sequence). Trimming took 4 bases from V and 2 from J; bases not matched to a gene: 5.

For this clone: Other DNA sequences in the sample encode the same CDR3. The genes are TRBV6-5 and TRBJ2-7, with D perhaps matching TRBD1 (5 bases). Germline-derived CDR1 and CDR2 are MNHEY and SVGAGI. This CDR3 contains 13 residues. V lost 2 bases to trimming and J lost 0 bases, with 5 bases between them. Written as DNA, the CDR3 is TGTGCCAGCAGTTACGGGGCCTCCTACGAGCAGTACTTC. It encodes CASSYGASYEQYF.

The chain links TRBV7-3 to TRBJ2-1; 11 positions agree with TRBD2. CDR1 and CDR2 (germline): SGHTA, FQGTGA. J gave up 5 bases and V 4 bases, and 4 bases lay outside the gene matches. This CDR3 is built from 15 residues. CDR3 DNA sequence: TGTGCCAGCAGCTCAACTAGCGGGAGTAACAATGAGCAGTTCTTC. Residues: CASSSTSGSNNEQFF.

V and J are TRBV19 and TRBJ1-6, with D perhaps matching TRBD1 (5 bases). Germline loops: CDR1 LNHDA, CDR2 SQIVND (reference sequence). V was cut by 2 bases and J by 10 bases, with 9 bases left in between. The CDR3 runs 13 residues. As DNA, the CDR3 is TGTGCCAGTAGTATACAGGGCAGATCACCCCTCCACTTT. The encoded protein is CASSIQGRSPLHF.

V and J are TRBV29-1 and TRBJ2-3, with 8 bases identical to TRBD2. The germline V gene has CDR1 SQVTM and CDR2 ANQGSEA. After removal of 0 bases from V and 6 bases from J, the junction contained 11 bases not matched to a gene. CDR3 length equals 16 residues. The CDR3, as DNA: TGCAGCGTTGAAGATATTAGCCGGGGGGGTCGGGATACGCAGTATTTT. Translated: CSVEDISRGGRDTQYF.

The chain combines TRBV4-1 with TRBJ1-5; D may be TRBD1 (6 bases). CDR1 MGHRA and CDR2 YSYEKL come from the germline V gene. The CDR3 covers 14 residues. The V end was cut by 2 bases, the J end by 6 bases, with 11 bases between. The CDR3 sequence: CASSQSQGFQPQHF. The CDR3 bases are TGCGCCAGCAGCCAATCCCAGGGGTTTCAGCCCCAGCATTTT.

J is TRBJ2-5 and V is TRBV11-2, with 11 positions matching TRBD2. The V segment lost 2 bases and the J segment 2 bases; nucleotides outside the gene matches: 1. There are 15 residues in the CDR3. Germline V gene data show CDR1 as SGHAT and CDR2 as FQNNGV. Here the CDR3 reads CASSLRLAGQETQYF. The CDR3 bases are TGTGCCAGCAGCTTAAGACTAGCGGGACAAGAGACCCAGTACTTC.

This clone was recorded once. This chain links TRBV6-1 with TRBJ1-6; D call uncertain. Trimming shortened V by 3 bases and J by 7 bases, and 10 bases separated the two germline ends. Looked up from germline, CDR1 is MNHNS and CDR2 is SASEGT. The CDR3 contains 14 residues. The DNA of the CDR3 is TGTGCCAGCAGTGAGAGGCAGACCAATTCACCCCTCCACTTT. As protein: CASSERQTNSPLHF.

This clone was detected only once. The chain links TRBV11-2 to TRBJ2-7; D is possibly TRBD2 (5 bases). V lost 2 bases to trimming and J lost 7 bases, with 12 bases between them. Germline V gene sequence: CDR1 SGHAT, CDR2 FQNNGV. This CDR3 comprises 13 residues. The CDR3: CASSLRGLDEQYF. As DNA, the CDR3 is TGTGCCAGCAGCTTAAGAGGGTTGGATGAGCAGTACTTC.

The V call is TRBV2, the J call TRBJ2-3; 10 bases are a match to TRBD2. The CDR3 totals 15 residues. The germline V gene has CDR1 SNHLY and CDR2 FYNNEI. J lost 6 bases, V lost 4 bases, and 7 bases had no gene match. The CDR3 is CASSGNSGRSDTQYF. CDR3 DNA: TGTGCCAGCAGTGGAAATAGCGGGAGGTCCGATACGCAGTATTTT. The full variable domain, its missing parts supplied by reference TRBV2 and TRBJ2-3, is EPEVTQTPSHQVTQMGQEVILRCVPISNHLYFYWYRQILGQKVEFLVSFYNNEISEKSEIFDDQFSVERPDGSNFTLKIRSTKLEDSAMYFCASSGNSGRSDTQYFGPGTRLTVL.

This sequence joins TRBV7-2 and TRBJ1-1; D is possibly TRBD1 (6 bases). CDR3 size: 14 residues. Deletions cut 5 bases from V and 0 bases from J, with 10 bases between. The germline V gene has CDR1 SGHTA and CDR2 FQGNSA. CDR3 nucleotide sequence: TGTGCCAGCAGCCCCGGACAGTTGAACACTGAAGCTTTCTTT. This gives the protein CASSPGQLNTEAFF.

The rearrangement uses TRBV12-3 or TRBV12-4 and TRBJ1-5, with D uncertain. Trimming stripped 4 bases from V and 4 bases from J, with 8 bases between. The CDR3 length is 13 residues. CDR3 residues: CASSYPGNQPQHF. Here the CDR3 DNA reads TGTGCCAGCAGTTACCCCGGGAATCAGCCCCAGCATTTT.

The genes are TRBV6-5 and TRBJ2-5; 8 bases match TRBD2. The CDR3 length is 15 residues. The V gene end was trimmed by 8 bases and the J gene end by 2 bases; junction bases not matched to a gene: 10. Germline assignment: CDR1 MNHEY and CDR2 SVGAGI. CDR3 in amino acids: CASLGTSGRQETQYF. The CDR3 region has the DNA TGTGCCAGCTTGGGGACGAGCGGGAGACAAGAGACCCAGTACTTC.

Comment on this clone: A read error may account for a junction end that differs from germline. The sample contains more than one DNA sequence encoding this CDR3. This chain connects TRBV6-5 to TRBJ1-1; D gene unclear. The CDR3 is made up of 13 amino acids. Germline assignment: CDR1 MNHEY and CDR2 SVGAGI. As DNA, the CDR3 is TGTGCCAGCAGTCGACAACTGAACACTGAGGCTTTCTTT. It yields the protein CASSRQLNTEAFF.

This chain links TRBV28 with TRBJ1-2; D is unresolved. Trimming took off 11 bases at V and 2 bases at J, with 9 bases between the two ends. The CDR3 extends over 11 amino acids. Germline loops: CDR1 MDHEN, CDR2 SYDVKM. The CDR3 is CAGGGNYGYTF. CDR3 nucleotide sequence: TGTGCCGGAGGTGGGAACTATGGCTACACCTTC.

This chain uses TRBV10-2 with TRBJ1-2; TRBD1 matches at 8 bases. CDR3 length: 15 residues. V was pared by 6 bases and J by 1 base, with 7 bases of the junction left unmatched. The germline gives CDR1 WSHSY, CDR2 SAAADI. CDR3 loop: CASRTRGRVNYGYTF. CDR3 DNA: TGCGCCAGCAGGACCAGGGGGCGAGTTAACTATGGCTACACCTTC.

The chain employs TRBV6-5 and TRBJ2-1, with D unresolved. CDR3 size: 11 residues. Germline assignment: CDR1 MNHEY and CDR2 SVGAGI. V lost 6 bases, J lost 5 bases, and 5 bases lay in between. In DNA form, the CDR3 reads TGTGCCAGCAGGCGTAACAATGAGCAGTTCTTC. Translating it yields CASRRNNEQFF.